This T cell receptor (beta chain) originates from a study of lymphopenia after photon versus proton radiotherapy. Broader study findings: Only patients who died were analyzed for survival; proton advantage is unproven. Oligoclonal CD8+ Temra expansion after nadir drove photon patients' diversity drop. Larger post-nadir TCR diversity loss correlated inversely with survival in deceased patients. Relative stability marked proton patients; photon patients lost diversity and naive cells.

About this clone itself: What it recognizes is unknown.

The germline V gene encodes CDR1 PRHDT and CDR2 FYEKMQ (reference sequence). V shed 3 bases, J shed 3 bases, and the junction held 2 bases outside the gene matches. The CDR3 sequence is 14 residues long. Produced via immunoSEQ multiplex PCR; TCRdb's table is partial and in-frame only. The data show over 55,000 clones, around 87% seen once. This chain uses TRBV13 with TRBJ2-7; 10 bases map to TRBD1. This clonotype was obtained from a man of 80 years or more with esophageal cancer. Sequenced material: peripheral blood, taken from a patient treated with proton-based radiotherapy. CDR3 sequence: CASSLTGGNYEQYF. Written as DNA, the CDR3 is TGTGCCAGCAGCTTGACAGGGGGCAACTACGAGCAGTACTTC.